This T cell receptor (beta chain) is drawn from a study of CD8 T cells in Susac syndrome. Germline-derived CDR1 and CDR2 are SNHLY and FYNNEI. J was trimmed by 8 bases and V by 2 bases; bases with no gene match: 11. The CDR3 extends over 15 amino acids. Random hexamers were used to reverse transcribe the RNA input (roughly 0.5 to 1 ug). MiXCR, run by TCRdb on the immunoSEQ multiplex PCR reads, gives a single entry per CDR3 protein. Seen here are about 52,000 distinct CDR3 sequences, roughly 93% observed once, and the top ten hold around 0.49%. This sequence was found in a human donor with multiple sclerosis. The rearrangement joins TRBV2 to TRBJ1-2, with 7 bases that match TRBD1. Input material: CD8+ T cells from PBMCs. The DNA of the CDR3 is TGTGCCAGCAGTGAAAGTTTAAGGGGGCGTATGGGCTACACCTTC. Translating it yields CASSESLRGRMGYTF.